This entry lists 31 T cell receptor beta chains sequenced from one sample in a study of T cell changes during pregnancy in multiple sclerosis. Generated by immunoSEQ multiplex PCR, the TCRdb table keeps only in-frame clones and is missing some. The sample records tens of thousands of clones, approximately 89% being singletons. This material consisted of peripheral blood, taken in the first trimester of pregnancy. Every receptor here comes from a female donor with multiple sclerosis, enrolled in a pregnancy study.

The rearrangement uses TRBV18 and TRBJ2-7, with no clear D. V lost 2 bases, J lost 7 bases, and 9 bases lay in between. Germline V gene lookup returns CDR1 KGHSH and CDR2 LQKENI. The CDR3 is 12 amino acids. The CDR3 DNA reads TGTGCCAGCTCACCAACCGTCGGTGAGCAGTACTTC. Protein sequence: CASSPTVGEQYF.

This clone was observed a single time. The genes are TRBV28 and TRBJ2-3; TRBD2 matches 7 bases. After removal of 5 bases from V and 0 bases from J, the junction contained 11 bases not matched to a gene. Germline CDR1 MDHEN, CDR2 SYDVKM. This CDR3 spans 17 amino acids. The CDR3 DNA is TGTGCCAGCAGTCAAGGGGCGCTAGCGGTTAGCACAGATACGCAGTATTTT. This codes for CASSQGALAVSTDTQYF.

The V call is TRBV28, the J call TRBJ2-7; 8 bases agree with TRBD2. CDR1 MDHEN and CDR2 SYDVKM come from the germline V gene. V lost 3 bases, J lost 3 bases, and 10 bases stayed unmatched. The CDR3 loop spans 16 amino acids. The DNA of the CDR3 is TGTGCCAGCAGTTTGTCCCTTAGCGGGACCATCTACGAGCAGTACTTC. Encoded protein: CASSLSLSGTIYEQYF.

J is TRBJ2-2 and V is TRBV11-3, with D possibly matching TRBD2 (6 bases). Per the germline V gene, CDR1 is SGHNT and CDR2 is YENEEA. The V gene lost 5 bases and the J gene lost 7 bases, with 11 bases spanning the gap. This CDR3 has 13 residues. The CDR3 DNA is TGTGCCAGCAGCCGTGGGGGGATCGGGGAGCTGTTTTTT. Translated: CASSRGGIGELFF.

The chain joins TRBV5-1 to TRBJ1-2; D call uncertain. This CDR3 region has 14 residues. Germline V gene lookup returns CDR1 SGHRS and CDR2 YFSETQ. Deletions cut 3 bases from V and 2 bases from J, with 11 bases between. CDR3: CASSSARGNYGYTF. The CDR3 nucleotides are TGCGCCAGCAGCTCCGCCCGAGGAAACTATGGCTACACCTTC.

V is TRBV27 and J is TRBJ2-1; D is possibly TRBD1 (5 bases). This CDR3 comprises 15 residues. Trimming pared 5 bases from V and 5 bases from J, leaving 16 bases between. Germline V gene data show CDR1 as MNHEY and CDR2 as SMNVEV (reference sequence). In DNA form, the CDR3 reads TGTGCCAGCAGTGCGCAAGGGCAGGGTAACAATGAGCAGTTCTTC. Encoded protein: CASSAQGQGNNEQFF.

V usage is TRBV6-5 and J usage is TRBJ1-5; 7 bases agree with TRBD1. The CDR3 is 15 amino acids. The germline V gene has CDR1 MNHEY and CDR2 SVGAGI. V trimming: 2 bases; J trimming: 3 bases; junction bases outside the gene matches: 4. The CDR3 DNA is TGTGCCAGCAGTTACACAGGGGAGGTCAATCAGCCCCAGCATTTT. It yields the protein CASSYTGEVNQPQHF.

The V and J genes are TRBV7-9 and TRBJ2-3; 14 positions match TRBD2. The CDR3 spans 18 residues. Germline trimming cut 2 bases from V and 5 bases from J; bases unmatched to any gene: 9. The germline V gene has CDR1 SEHNR and CDR2 FQNEAQ (reference sequence). CDR3 sequence: CASSLQRGLAGDQDTQYF. DNA for the CDR3: TGTGCCAGCAGCTTACAAAGGGGACTAGCGGGGGACCAAGATACGCAGTATTTT.

This clone was seen only once. The V gene is TRBV2, the J gene TRBJ2-1, with a tentative D call TRBD2 (5 bases). The CDR3 sequence is 11 residues long. Germline values: CDR1 SNHLY, CDR2 FYNNEI. Trimming pared 6 bases from V and 9 bases from J, leaving 9 bases between. CDR3 sequence: CASRFGSEQFF. CDR3 nucleotide sequence: TGTGCCAGCAGGTTTGGGAGTGAGCAGTTCTTC.

The chain recombines TRBV7-2 with TRBJ2-7; 8 nucleotides line up with TRBD2. The trim removed 5 bases at V and 6 bases at J, leaving 12 bases unmatched. The CDR3 runs 15 residues. Germline V gene lookup returns CDR1 SGHTA and CDR2 FQGNSA. The CDR3, as DNA: TGTGCCAGCAGCCTGCGACTAGCGTCGGAATCCGAGCAGTACTTC. This encodes CASSLRLASESEQYF.

CDR3 region: CSAGGTDTQYF. The CDR3 nucleotides are TGCAGTGCCGGAGGCACAGATACGCAGTATTTT. The chain joins TRBV20-1 to TRBJ2-3; no reliable D call. Looked up from germline, CDR1 is DFQATT and CDR2 is SNEGSKA (reference sequence). The V end was cut by 6 bases, the J end by 1 base, with 5 bases between. The CDR3 contains 11 residues.

In its sample, this clone was seen once. The rearrangement uses TRBV13 and TRBJ2-5; 11 bases agree with TRBD2. Germline V lookup: CDR1 PRHDT, CDR2 FYEKMQ (reference sequence). CDR3 size: 17 residues. V lost 5 bases to trimming and J lost 4 bases; unmatched junction nucleotides: 12. The CDR3 region has the DNA TGTGCCAGCAGCCCAGGGGCCCTAGCGGGAGGAAGAGAGACCCAGTACTTC. It translates to CASSPGALAGGRETQYF.

This chain's CDR3 is CASSPKLAGGLVNEQFF. The CDR3 nucleotides are TGTGCCAGCTCGCCCAAACTAGCGGGAGGGCTTGTGAATGAGCAGTTCTTC. V is TRBV18 and J is TRBJ2-1, with 13 bases lining up with TRBD2. The CDR3 contains 17 residues. Germline lookup yields CDR1 KGHSH and CDR2 LQKENI. Losses at the gene ends were 6 bases for V and 7 bases for J; bases not matched to a gene: 12.

The CDR3 loop reads CASSQSFSGNTIYF. The DNA of the CDR3 is TGTGCCAGCAGCCAGTCGTTTTCCGGAAACACCATATATTTT. The V gene is TRBV7-2, the J gene TRBJ1-3; D remains unclear. Trimming removed 5 bases at V and 4 bases at J, with 12 bases between. The germline gives CDR1 SGHTA, CDR2 FQGNSA. The CDR3 length is 14 residues.

This clone appeared a single time. The chain couples TRBV9 to TRBJ1-1, with 7 bases identical to TRBD1. Losses at the gene ends were 1 base for V and 4 bases for J; bases not matched to a gene: 4. Per germline, CDR1 SGDLS and CDR2 YYNGEE. There are 14 residues in the CDR3. DNA for the CDR3: TGTGCCAGCAGCGTAACAGGGGCTCGCACTGAAGCTTTCTTT. Its translation: CASSVTGARTEAFF.

This clone was picked up one time. The chain combines TRBV5-1 with TRBJ2-7; 11 positions agree with TRBD2. The CDR3 runs 15 residues. V lost 3 bases, J lost 5 bases, and 7 bases stayed unmatched. Germline assignment: CDR1 SGHRS and CDR2 YFSETQ. The CDR3, as DNA: TGCGCCAGCAGCTGGGGTAGCGGGAGGGCCCACGAGCAGTACTTC. It translates to CASSWGSGRAHEQYF.

This chain links TRBV7-2 with TRBJ2-3; D possibly corresponds to TRBD2 (8 bases). Trimming took off 5 bases at V and 1 base at J, with 13 bases between the two ends. Germline V CDR1 and CDR2: SGHTA, FQGNSA. The CDR3 consists of 15 residues. CDR3 DNA: TGTGCCAGCAGCCGGGGGGGGACAGGCACAGATACGCAGTATTTT. It codes for CASSRGGTGTDTQYF.

The rearrangement links TRBV4-2 to TRBJ2-7; 7 bases match TRBD2. The germline gives CDR1 LGHNA, CDR2 YNFKEQ. The CDR3 covers 16 residues. Losses at the gene ends were 1 base for V and 3 bases for J; bases not matched to a gene: 9. The CDR3 reads CASSQGGSLADYEQYF. DNA for the CDR3: TGTGCCAGCAGCCAAGGGGGTTCTCTAGCGGACTACGAGCAGTACTTC.

The V call is TRBV10-3, the J call TRBJ2-2; maybe TRBD1 (6 bases). Trimming removed 5 bases from V and 3 bases from J, with 13 bases in between. Germline V gene sequence: CDR1 ENHRY, CDR2 SYGVKD. The CDR3 consists of 15 residues. The CDR3 nucleotides are TGTGCCATCAGTAAGGACAGCGGAGACACCGGGGAGCTGTTTTTT. Translating gives CAISKDSGDTGELFF.

The CDR3 here is CASSSQTRSSDTQYF. As DNA, the CDR3 is TGTGCCAGCAGCTCCCAGACACGATCATCAGATACGCAGTATTTT. This chain connects TRBV7-2 to TRBJ2-3; no clear D gene. Looked up from germline, CDR1 is SGHTA and CDR2 is FQGNSA. This CDR3 spans 15 amino acids. The germline V and J ends were trimmed by 4 bases and 4 bases, with 15 bases remaining between them.

This clone has a single count. This CDR3 reads CASTKGRTSPLHF. The CDR3 nucleotides read TGTGCCAGCACAAAAGGGAGGACTTCACCCCTCCACTTT. The chain combines TRBV27 with TRBJ1-6; D remains ambiguous. Germline V CDR1 and CDR2: MNHEY, SMNVEV (reference sequence). The CDR3 contains 13 residues. The ends were cut back, 7 bases at V and 9 bases at J, with 13 bases in the middle.

A few counts support this clone. The chain is built from TRBV27 and TRBJ1-6, with D perhaps matching TRBD1 (6 bases). Germline CDR1 is MNHEY and CDR2 is SMNVEV (reference sequence). Trimming removed 2 bases from V and 4 bases from J, with 6 bases in between. This CDR3 contains 14 residues. In DNA, the CDR3 is TGTGCCAGCAGTTTAGGACAGTATAATTCACCCCTCCACTTT. Its translation: CASSLGQYNSPLHF.

This chain joins TRBV29-1 and TRBJ1-6; the match to TRBD1 covers 7 bases. The CDR3 has 13 residues. Germline values: CDR1 SQVTM, CDR2 ANQGSEA. The V and J ends lost 4 bases and 10 bases, in that order; junction bases with no gene match: 7. The CDR3 is CSVAHRGDSPLHF. Written as DNA, the CDR3 is TGCAGCGTTGCGCACAGGGGAGACTCACCCCTCCACTTT.

This clone was observed a single time. The rearrangement uses TRBV28 and TRBJ2-4; TRBD1 might be the D (5 bases). CDR3 size: 17 residues. Trimming stripped 6 bases from V and 5 bases from J, with 23 bases between. CDR1 is MDHEN and CDR2 is SYDVKM in the germline V gene. Written as DNA, the CDR3 is TGTGCCAGCAGCCCCCCTTCGGGCAGGGTTAGACAAAACATTCAGTACTTC. It encodes CASSPPSGRVRQNIQYF.

The gene calls are TRBV28 and TRBJ1-5; D unresolved. CDR1 is MDHEN and CDR2 is SYDVKM in the germline V gene. V lost 8 bases and J 2 bases, leaving 16 bases between the germline ends. There are 15 residues in the CDR3. CDR3 loop: CASGFSGEGNQPQHF. The CDR3 DNA reads TGTGCCAGCGGGTTTTCCGGGGAGGGCAATCAGCCCCAGCATTTT.

The rearrangement uses TRBV7-9 and TRBJ2-7; 11 bases match TRBD1. Germline assignment: CDR1 SEHNR and CDR2 FQNEAQ (reference sequence). The CDR3 has 17 residues. The junction had 13 bases not matched to a gene; V was cut back by 5 bases and J by 4 bases. For the CDR3, the DNA is TGTGCCAGCAGCCCCACCCCCGGGACAGGGGGTAGGTACGAGCAGTACTTC. Translation: CASSPTPGTGGRYEQYF. The full variable domain, with the rest looked up from reference TRBV7-9 and TRBJ2-7, is DTGVSQNPRHKITKRGQNVTFRCDPISEHNRLYWYRQTLGQGPEFLTYFQNEAQLEKSRLLSDRFSAERPKGSFSTLEIQRTEQGDSAMYLCASSPTPGTGGRYEQYFGPGTRLTVT.

The rearrangement uses TRBV18 and TRBJ2-1; TRBD2 matches at 11 bases. This CDR3 region has 16 residues. Germline V CDR1 and CDR2: KGHSH, LQKENI. The V segment lost 3 bases and the J segment 5 bases; nucleotides outside the gene matches: 6. CDR3 DNA sequence: TGTGCCAGCTCACCGCAACTAGCGGGAGTCGACAATGAGCAGTTCTTC. Residues: CASSPQLAGVDNEQFF.

This chain uses TRBV5-1 with TRBJ2-1, with D possibly matching TRBD2 (5 bases). V dropped 0 bases and J dropped 8 bases, with 15 bases sitting between them. CDR3 length equals 15 residues. Germline lookup yields CDR1 SGHRS and CDR2 YFSETQ. The CDR3 sequence: CASSLALPRVDEQFF. CDR3 coding DNA: TGCGCCAGCAGCTTGGCACTCCCGAGGGTCGATGAGCAGTTCTTC. The full variable domain, its missing parts supplied by reference TRBV5-1 and TRBJ2-1, is KAGVTQTPRYLIKTRGQQVTLSCSPISGHRSVSWYQQTPGQGLQFLFEYFSETQRNKGNFPGRFSGRQFSNSRSEMNVSTLELGDSALYLCASSLALPRVDEQFFGPGTRLTVL.

The J gene is TRBJ2-6, the V gene TRBV5-4, with no clear D. Trimming stripped 2 bases from V and 0 bases from J, with 6 bases between. The CDR3 has 15 amino acids. Germline loops: CDR1 SGHNT, CDR2 YYREEE (reference sequence). The CDR3: CASSFPISGANVLTF. Written as DNA, the CDR3 is TGTGCCAGCAGCTTCCCAATCTCTGGGGCCAACGTCCTGACTTTC.

V gene TRBV5-1 combines with J gene TRBJ1-1; D gene uncertain. The ends were cut back, 2 bases at V and 2 bases at J, with 7 bases in the middle. Germline loops: CDR1 SGHRS, CDR2 YFSETQ. CDR3 size: 13 residues. In nucleotides, the CDR3 is TGCGCCAGCAGCTTTAGAGATAACACTGAAGCTTTCTTT. Translated, it gives CASSFRDNTEAFF.

The rearrangement joins TRBV9 to TRBJ2-1, with a possible D match to TRBD2 (5 bases). The V end was cut by 0 bases, the J end by 9 bases, with 16 bases between. In germline, CDR1 is SGDLS, CDR2 YYNGEE. The CDR3 totals 15 residues. Here the CDR3 DNA reads TGTGCCAGCAGCGTAGAGCGGTTACCGATGGGTGAGCAGTTCTTC. Protein: CASSVERLPMGEQFF.